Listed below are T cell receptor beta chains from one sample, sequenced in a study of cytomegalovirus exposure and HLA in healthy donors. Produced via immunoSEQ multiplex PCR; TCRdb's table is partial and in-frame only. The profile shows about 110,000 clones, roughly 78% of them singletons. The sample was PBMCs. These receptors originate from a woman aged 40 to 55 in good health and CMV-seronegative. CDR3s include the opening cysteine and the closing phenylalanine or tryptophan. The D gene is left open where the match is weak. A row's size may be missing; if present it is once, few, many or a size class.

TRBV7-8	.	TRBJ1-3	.	CASSLGTAYSGNTIYF	TGTGCCAGCAGCTTAGGGACAGCTTACTCTGGAAACACCATATATTTT
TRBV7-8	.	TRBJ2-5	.	CASSRGELLETQYF	TGTGCCAGCAGCCGCGGGGAACTCTTAGAGACCCAGTACTTC
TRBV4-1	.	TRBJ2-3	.	CASSQGHSADTQYF	TGCGCCAGCAGCCAAGGCCATTCGGCAGATACGCAGTATTTT
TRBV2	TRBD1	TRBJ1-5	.	CASSGGQGPNQPQHF	TGTGCCAGCAGTGGGGGACAGGGGCCTAATCAGCCCCAGCATTTT
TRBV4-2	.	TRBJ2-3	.	CASSLAGTDTQYF	TGTGCCAGCAGCCTCGCGGGGACAGATACGCAGTATTTT
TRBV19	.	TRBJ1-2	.	CASSIGFSEAGYTF	TGTGCCAGTAGTATAGGTTTCTCAGAGGCTGGCTACACCTTC
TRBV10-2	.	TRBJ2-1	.	CASSTRTGTPYNEQFF	TGCGCCAGCAGCACCAGGACCGGGACTCCCTACAATGAGCAGTTCTTC
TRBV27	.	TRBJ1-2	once	CASSFRSRDKGYTF	TGTGCCAGCAGTTTTAGATCCAGGGATAAAGGCTACACCTTC
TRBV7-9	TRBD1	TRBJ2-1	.	CASNTGVEGEQFF	TGTGCCAGCAACACAGGGGTTGAGGGTGAGCAGTTCTTC
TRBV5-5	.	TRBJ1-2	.	CASSPQGGDGYTF	TGTGCCAGCAGCCCCCAAGGCGGGGATGGCTACACCTTC
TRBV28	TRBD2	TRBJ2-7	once	CASRPPSGSMYEQYF	TGTGCCAGCAGGCCCCCTAGCGGGAGTATGTACGAGCAGTACTTC
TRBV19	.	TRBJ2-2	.	CATSPGLYGPGELFF	TGTGCCACCTCCCCGGGACTCTACGGTCCCGGGGAGCTGTTTTTT
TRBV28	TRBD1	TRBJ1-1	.	CASSQGGGTEAFF	TGTGCCAGCAGCCAAGGGGGCGGCACTGAAGCTTTCTTT
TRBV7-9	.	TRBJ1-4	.	CASSLGGSGLFF	TGTGCCAGCAGCTTGGGAGGCTCTGGGCTGTTTTTT
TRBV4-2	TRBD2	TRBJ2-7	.	CASSQEVAGGPGVQYF	TGTGCCAGCAGCCAAGAAGTGGCGGGAGGGCCAGGGGTGCAGTACTTC
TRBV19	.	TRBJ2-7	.	CASSIARGSNEQYF	TGTGCCAGTAGTATAGCCAGGGGAAGTAACGAGCAGTACTTC
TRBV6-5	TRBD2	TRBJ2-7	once	CASSLRETLYEQYF	TGTGCCAGCAGTTTGCGGGAGACCCTCTACGAGCAGTACTTC